The 13 T cell receptor beta chains below were found in one sample sequenced in a study of blood T cell repertoires in COVID-19. Libraries were prepared by immunoSEQ multiplex PCR; TCRdb keeps only in-frame clonotypes and omits some of them. The data contain roughly 330,000 clones, approximately 89% of them singletons. The specimen sequenced was PBMCs or T cells enriched from blood (not recorded which). The receptors originated from a woman aged 25 to 39 who had recovered from COVID-19.

The DNA for the CDR3 is TGTGCCAGCAGCCCGGTATACAGGGGGGGCCAAAATGAAAAACTGTTTTTT. Translating gives CASSPVYRGGQNEKLFF. The V gene is TRBV7-9, the J gene TRBJ1-4; 8 nucleotides agree with TRBD1. The length of the CDR3 is 17 residues. Trimming removed 5 bases from V and 5 bases from J; junction bases left unmatched: 13. CDR1 is SEHNR and CDR2 is FQNEAQ in the germline V gene (reference sequence).

The chain couples TRBV7-6 to TRBJ2-6; no firm D call. Germline values: CDR1 SGHVS, CDR2 FNYEAQ. V was shortened by 1 base and J by 0 bases, with 13 bases between the two germline ends. CDR3 length equals 18 residues. In DNA, the CDR3 is TGTGCCAGCAGCTTAGGCCCAGGCCTGAGCTCTGGGGCCAACGTCCTGACTTTC. Translated, it gives CASSLGPGLSSGANVLTF. The variable domain in full, with the rest retrieved from reference TRBV7-6 and TRBJ2-6, is GAGVSQSPRYKVTKRGQDVALRCDPISGHVSLYWYRQALGQGPEFLTYFNYEAQQDKSGLPNDRFSAERPEGSISTLTIQRTEQRDSAMYRCASSLGPGLSSGANVLTFGAGSRLTVL.

This clone was seen just once. The chain has TRBV6-4 and TRBJ1-2; perhaps TRBD1 as D (5 bases). Trimming shortened V by 0 bases and J by 8 bases, and 25 bases separated the two germline ends. Germline values: CDR1 MRHNA, CDR2 SNTAGT. The CDR3 is 18 amino acids. CDR3 DNA: TGTGCCAGCAGTGACTCGTGGGGCGCTAGTAGGTCATACTTCGGCTACACCTTC. This codes for CASSDSWGASRSYFGYTF.

V usage is TRBV5-8 and J usage is TRBJ1-2; D unclear. Trimming pared 3 bases from V and 8 bases from J, leaving 17 bases between. The CDR3 spans 14 residues. Germline lookup yields CDR1 SGHTS and CDR2 YDEGEE. CDR3 nucleotide sequence: TGTGCCAGCAGCTACCCTCTACAAGGGAGGGGCTACACCTTC. This gives the protein CASSYPLQGRGYTF.

V gene TRBV4-3 combines with J gene TRBJ2-1; 7 positions match TRBD1. Germline trimming cut 2 bases from V and 6 bases from J; bases unmatched to any gene: 7. This CDR3 is built from 15 residues. Germline loops: CDR1 LGHNA, CDR2 YSLEER. This chain's CDR3 is CASSQSRQGGNEQFF. CDR3 in DNA: TGCGCCAGCAGCCAAAGTAGACAGGGTGGCAATGAGCAGTTCTTC.

The J gene is TRBJ2-7, the V gene TRBV6-5; the match to TRBD1 covers 11 bases. This CDR3 has 14 amino acids. After removal of 6 bases from V and 6 bases from J, the junction contained 7 bases not matched to a gene. Germline V gene lookup returns CDR1 MNHEY and CDR2 SVGAGI. The CDR3, as DNA: TGTGCCAGCAGACGGACAGGGGGCTCTGGCGAGCAGTACTTC. This translates into CASRRTGGSGEQYF.

The chain has TRBV9 and TRBJ2-1; TRBD1 matches 7 bases. CDR1 and CDR2 from the germline V gene are SGDLS and YYNGEE. The CDR3 is made up of 14 amino acids. V lost 0 bases, J lost 4 bases, and 1 base stayed unmatched. This chain's CDR3 is CASSVGDSYNEQFF. In nucleotides, the CDR3 is TGTGCCAGCAGCGTAGGGGACAGTTACAATGAGCAGTTCTTC. Drawing the rest from reference TRBV9 and TRBJ2-1, the complete variable domain is DSGVTQTPKHLITATGQRVTLRCSPRSGDLSVYWYQQSLDQGLQFLIQYYNGEERAKGNILERFSAQQFPDLHSELNLSSLELGDSALYFCASSVGDSYNEQFFGPGTRLTVL.

The gene calls are TRBV5-4 and TRBJ1-2; D not resolved. The germline V gene encodes CDR1 SGHNT and CDR2 YYREEE (reference sequence). The CDR3 is 12 residues long. Trimming cost V 4 bases and J 6 bases, with 10 bases left between them. Written as DNA, the CDR3 is TGTGCCAGCAGCCTCGGCCAGGATGGCTACACCTTC. It encodes CASSLGQDGYTF. Drawing the rest from reference TRBV5-4 and TRBJ1-2, the complete variable domain is ETGVTQSPTHLIKTRGQQVTLRCSSQSGHNTVSWYQQALGQGPQFIFQYYREEENGRGNFPPRFSGLQFPNYSSELNVNALELDDSALYLCASSLGQDGYTFGSGTRLTVV.

This clone came up once. The chain couples TRBV14 to TRBJ2-3, with D tentatively TRBD2 (6 bases). Trimming took off 4 bases at V and 3 bases at J, with 20 bases between the two ends. The germline V gene encodes CDR1 SGHDN and CDR2 FVKESK. The CDR3 length is 17 residues. CDR3 bases: TGTGCCAGCAGCCGCCCGGACTATTCGAAGGGGACAGATACGCAGTATTTT. This encodes CASSRPDYSKGTDTQYF.

The V gene is TRBV11-2, the J gene TRBJ2-1; weak D call: TRBD1 (5 bases). The V end lost 2 bases, the J end lost 3 bases, and 8 bases lay between the germline ends. This CDR3 spans 14 amino acids. Germline CDR1 reads SGHAT; CDR2 reads FQNNGV. CDR3 region: CASSLRQSYNEQFF. In nucleotides, the CDR3 is TGTGCCAGCAGCTTACGACAGAGCTACAATGAGCAGTTCTTC.

The genes are TRBV27 and TRBJ2-3; 7 positions agree with TRBD2. This CDR3 has 15 residues. CDR1 is MNHEY, CDR2 SMNVEV, per germline (reference sequence). V dropped 6 bases and J dropped 2; count of bases not matched to a gene: 8. CDR3 in DNA: TGTGCCAGCAGCCGCGGGCGGGGGTACACAGATACGCAGTATTTT. Its translation is CASSRGRGYTDTQYF.

The CDR3 sequence is CASMAGTSGSRWTQYF. The CDR3 DNA follows: TGTGCCAGCATGGCGGGGACTAGCGGATCGCGTTGGACCCAGTACTTC. The genes are TRBV2 and TRBJ2-5, with 11 bases aligning to TRBD2. V lost 7 bases, J lost 7 bases, and 14 bases stayed unmatched. The CDR3 loop spans 16 amino acids. Germline CDR1 is SNHLY and CDR2 is FYNNEI.

This sequence joins TRBV19 and TRBJ2-3, with 12 bases identical to TRBD1. Unmatched junction bases numbered 7, after V lost 7 bases and J lost 5 bases. The CDR3 consists of 15 residues. Germline lookup yields CDR1 LNHDA and CDR2 SQIVND (reference sequence). The CDR3 DNA follows: TGTGCCAGTATGACCGGGACAGGGGGCAGAGATACGCAGTATTTT. Its protein is CASMTGTGGRDTQYF.